This T cell receptor (beta chain) comes out of a study of read filtering for tumor transcriptome and immune sequencing (TCRdb year 2020). Context from the whole study: The cohort had about 17 male and approximately 14 female patients with a mean age of roughly 62 years, ranging from roughly 40 to 90. Under revised international staging, about 8 patients fell into R-ISS I, 16 into R-ISS II and over five into R-ISS III. After DNase treatment, whole-transcriptome libraries were prepared using the TruSeq RNA Access Library Prep Kit. TCR-region mapped reads per sample ranged from about 3.5 to 11 million with IR-seq versus only about 75 to 1,400 with RNA-seq. The study compared TCR repertoires from targeted immune repertoire sequencing and bulk whole-transcriptome sequencing run on the same bone marrow samples. A main aim was a read-filtering strategy for immune repertoire data, specifically whether clonotypes supported by a single read should be removed. Beyond this particular receptor, the publication reports: The sorted CD138-negative fraction was not purified T cells but a mixed bone marrow immune population. The correlation between IR-seq and RNA-seq shared clonotype proportions was increased by removal of single-read clonotypes. Compared with RNA-seq, IR-seq captured clonotypes at much greater depth and more reliably, and a smaller IR-seq throughput was enough to identify most of the shared clonotypes. Single-read clonotypes made up 80% to 90% of clonotypes but only approximately 3.2% of total reads in IR-seq, compared with about 77% of clonotypes and 44.6% of reads in RNA-seq.

This clonotype was observed at least ten times. The antigen this receptor binds is unknown. The input lacks base qualities; no much larger clone sits a single base away. Bone marrow was sampled from every patient at the time of active disease. Ficoll-Hypaque density gradient centrifugation was used to isolate the bone marrow mononuclear cells. CD138-negative cells were obtained by negative selection after labeling with CD138 magnetic microbeads on a MACS separator, removing myeloma plasma cells. Flow cytometry on an Attune NxT with CD138 antibodies was used to check the purity of the isolated cells. Total RNA was extracted using TRIzol reagent and was quantified on a NanoDrop spectrophotometer. For each patient, the CD138-negative bone marrow sample underwent paired RNA-seq and IR-seq. The CDR3 sequence holds 13 residues, the cysteine and phenylalanine included. Only the CDR3 region is kept as DNA, spanning 39 bases read in frame from base 1. V is clipped by 6 bases and J by 10 bases, and the sequence between their germline boundaries is 18 bases long.

The Immunoverse kit was used to build TCR libraries from 400 ng RNA, with molecular barcoded adaptors covering alpha/delta and beta/gamma chains. TCR library preparation used the same RNA that was used for transcriptome sequencing. An Illumina HiSeq 4000 with 2 x 150 cycles was used to sequence the TCR libraries. The study's own analysis went as follows. MiXCR aligned TCR reads to human V, D, J and C references and assembled the aligned reads into CDR3 clonotypes, with quality filtering and error correction included. Clonotype counts and gene usage diversity were analyzed with the tcR package in R. Raw mapping reads were checked after the RNA-seq reads had been mapped by STAR aligner version 2.5.3a onto the human GRCh37 genome. IR-seq fastq files were randomly downsampled with Seqtk 1.3 to test the effect of sequencing depth on detected clonotypes. In TCRdb, the public reads were trimmed at Q25 with fastp and aligned with MiXCR, with productive beta chains retained. Rows matching on CDR3 protein sequence are summarized as one entry with the most common DNA and genes. What appears here as the V and J calls and clone size reflects TCRdb's work, not the paper's. Counted in this sample were 94,000 or so distinct CDR3 sequences; 12% of them appeared once. Clones ranked in the top ten supply 15% of the sample.

Sequencing was performed on a population of CD138-negative cells sorted from bone marrow. Sample cell subset or site, as interpreted from the label and publication: bone marrow mononuclear cells depleted of CD138+ plasma/myeloma cells by negative magnetic selection. The clonotype comes from a donor at least 40 years old with multiple myeloma. The rearranged segments are TRBV12-3 or TRBV12-4 and TRBJ1-1, with TRBD1 as a weak D call on 5 bases. The bases read TGTGCCAGCAGCCTTAAAGGAGGGGTTGCAGCTTTCTTT. Its amino acids are CASSLKGGVAAFF.